The 16 T cell receptor beta chains in this list originate from one sample, sequenced in a study of blood T cells in healthy people across ages. Using a J-beta primer mix together with a sample-barcoded 5' primer, a second PCR was run for about 7 to 12 cycles. Using its own MiXCR run on the 5' RACE reads, TCRdb lists one record per CDR3 protein. Counted here are fewer than 2,000,000 distinct CDR3 sequences, around 42% occurring once; the ten biggest clones make up 23%. Sequenced: blood. The receptors come from a human donor in good health.

The V and J genes are TRBV29-1 and TRBJ2-5; unclear D gene. The V end lost 7 bases, the J end lost 1 base, and 10 bases lay between the germline ends. Germline V gene sequence: CDR1 SQVTM, CDR2 ANQGSEA. The CDR3 sequence is 12 residues long. For the CDR3, the DNA is TGCAGCGGTGCGTGGGGCCAAGAGACCCAGTACTTC. Its translation is CSGAWGQETQYF.

The rearrangement joins TRBV7-2 to TRBJ1-2, with D tentatively TRBD1 (6 bases). Trimming took off 6 bases at V and 6 bases at J, with 23 bases between the two ends. This CDR3 is built from 16 residues. Per germline, CDR1 SGHTA and CDR2 FQGNSA. CDR3 sequence reads: CASSLFGGGARDGYTF. CDR3 DNA: TGTGCCAGCAGTTTATTCGGCGGGGGGGCGCGGGATGGCTACACCTTC.

Remarks on this clonotype: An end of the junction does not agree with germline; a read error may underlie this. This sequence joins TRBV12-3 or TRBV12-4 and TRBJ2-1, with TRBD1 matching over 7 bases. The CDR3 runs to 15 residues. CDR3 sequence reads: CASSKRGGRWNERFF. The CDR3 DNA sequence: TGTGCCAGCAGCAAGAGAGGGGGCAGGTGGAATGAGCGGTTCTTC.

A note on this clonotype: At one end, the junction sequence differs from germline, possibly due to a read error. The chain recombines TRBV6-6 with TRBJ2-5; perhaps TRBD2 as D (6 bases). Germline V lookup: CDR1 MNHNY, CDR2 SVGAGI (reference sequence). The CDR3 is 13 residues long. Here the CDR3 DNA reads TGCGCCAGCACAGTTATCGGGGGTTACAAGCAGTACTTC. Its translation: CASTVIGGYKQYF.

This clonotype turned up a few times. This rearrangement joins TRBV20-1 to TRBJ2-7; D not resolved. CDR3 length: 11 amino acids. Germline assignment: CDR1 DFQATT and CDR2 SNEGSKA (reference sequence). V dropped 6 bases and J dropped 2 bases, with 8 bases sitting between them. The CDR3 nucleotides read TGCAGTGCCTCATCCACCTACGAGCAGTACTTC. Its protein is CSASSTYEQYF.

Only a few counts were recorded for this clonotype. The chain is built from TRBV5-1 and TRBJ1-1, with 7 positions matching TRBD1. The CDR3 covers 14 residues. Germline-derived CDR1 and CDR2 are SGHRS and YFSETQ. V shed 4 bases, J shed 8 bases, and the junction held 11 bases outside the gene matches. DNA for the CDR3: TGCGCCAGCAGCCCGCAGGGACAGAGGGAAGAAGCTTTCTTT. It yields the protein CASSPQGQREEAFF.

This clonotype was counted between two and nine times. This chain connects TRBV29-1 to TRBJ2-5; D unresolved. The germline V gene has CDR1 SQVTM and CDR2 ANQGSEA. Trimming cost V 6 bases and J 3 bases, with 23 bases left between them. The CDR3 consists of 16 residues. The CDR3 reads CSVKPAVIGLEETQYF. In nucleotides, the CDR3 is TGCAGCGTAAAACCGGCCGTGATAGGGTTGGAAGAGACCCAGTACTTC.

Regarding this clonotype: At one boundary the junction diverges from the germline segment, which might be a read error. The rearrangement uses TRBV11-2 and TRBJ2-3; 13 bases are a match to TRBD2. This CDR3 region has 17 residues. Per germline, CDR1 SGHAT and CDR2 FQNNGV. CDR3 in amino acids: CASSLALAGGSTDTRYF. The CDR3 DNA is TGTGCCAGCAGCTTAGCACTAGCGGGGGGGTCCACAGATACGCGGTATTTT.

This clonotype was picked up a small number of times. This CDR3 is CASSSPTRRWADTQYF. CDR3 in DNA: TGTGCCAGCAGTTCCCCCACTCGGAGGTGGGCAGATACGCAGTATTTT. The chain couples TRBV12-3 or TRBV12-4 to TRBJ2-3; D perhaps matches TRBD2 (5 bases). The V gene lost 4 bases and the J gene lost 4 bases, with 18 bases spanning the gap. The CDR3 is made up of 16 amino acids.

This clonotype was picked up a small number of times. V usage is TRBV28 and J usage is TRBJ2-7; possibly TRBD2 for D (5 bases). CDR1 is MDHEN and CDR2 is SYDVKM in the germline V gene. This CDR3 has 17 amino acids. The V end was cut by 3 bases, the J end by 2 bases, with 20 bases between. This CDR3 is CASSFGTPVRRPYEQYF. The DNA for the CDR3 is TGTGCCAGCAGTTTTGGAACGCCGGTTAGGAGGCCCTACGAGCAGTACTTC.

V is TRBV6-1 and J is TRBJ2-2; 8 bases align to TRBD2. The germline V gene has CDR1 MNHNS and CDR2 SASEGT. This CDR3 has 18 amino acids. The J segment lost 0 bases and the V segment lost 2 bases, leaving 8 bases of the junction unmatched. The CDR3 here is CASSELSGGIPNTGELFF. CDR3 in DNA: TGTGCCAGCAGTGAATTAAGCGGGGGAATCCCGAACACCGGGGAGCTGTTTTTT.

The chain carries TRBV12-3 or TRBV12-4 and TRBJ1-1; D remains unclear. The CDR3 totals 13 residues. V lost 3 bases and J lost 12, with 17 bases in between. Here the CDR3 reads CASSLTPTTIPFF. The CDR3 region has the DNA TGTGCCAGCAGTTTGACTCCTACGACAATACCTTTCTTT.

The chain carries TRBV6-5 and TRBJ2-1; TRBD2 might be the D (6 bases). V gave up 7 bases and J gave up 0 bases, with 13 bases separating them. In germline, CDR1 is MNHEY, CDR2 SVGAGI. CDR3 length: 15 residues. The CDR3 DNA sequence: TGTGCCAGCATGGACCGGGGGAGCTCCTACAATGAGCAGTTCTTC. Its protein is CASMDRGSSYNEQFF.

The CDR3: CASSSIDRGKNIQYF. The CDR3 DNA reads TGTGCCAGCAGCTCGATCGACAGGGGAAAAAACATTCAGTACTTC. The genes are TRBV7-2 and TRBJ2-4, with 8 positions matching TRBD1. With 4 bases clipped from V and 4 bases from J, the junction kept 6 bases outside the gene matches. CDR3 size: 15 residues. The germline V gene encodes CDR1 SGHTA and CDR2 FQGNSA.

CDR3 nucleotides: TGTGCCAGCAGCCAACACGGGACTAGCGGGGGGGAGACCCAGTACTTC. Translation gives CASSQHGTSGGETQYF. The chain links TRBV7-2 to TRBJ2-5, with TRBD2 matching over 15 bases. The CDR3 is made up of 16 amino acids. CDR1 is SGHTA and CDR2 is FQGNSA in the germline V gene. The V and J ends lost 5 bases and 5 bases, in that order; junction bases with no gene match: 6. The variable domain in full, with the rest retrieved from reference TRBV7-2 and TRBJ2-5, is GAGVSQSPSNKVTEKGKDVELRCDPISGHTALYWYRQSLGQGLEFLIYFQGNSAPDKSGLPSDRFSAERTGGSVSTLTIQRTQQEDSAVYLCASSQHGTSGGETQYFGPGTRLLVL.

About this clonotype itself: One end of the junction is discordant with germline, which a read error may explain. The chain couples TRBV29-1 to TRBJ2-7; tentative D call: TRBD2 (5 bases). Per the germline V gene, CDR1 is SQVTM and CDR2 is ANQGSEA. The CDR3 is 12 residues long. CDR3 sequence: CSVSPTGYGQYF. CDR3 DNA sequence: TGCAGCGTCTCCCCTACGGGGTACGGGCAGTACTTC.